Below are 6 T cell receptor beta chains sequenced from a single sample in a study of shared clonotypes between healthy human individuals. TCRdb's copy holds only in-frame clones and misses some; the assay was immunoSEQ multiplex PCR. The sample has some 700,000 clones, about 92% seen once. The specimen sequenced was memory CD8+ T cells from PBMCs. This sample's subset: CD45RO+ cells pooled with CCR7-negative TemRA cells. The receptor source for this set is a man younger than 30 in good health. Some clones in this sample may be carry-over from other donors' samples.

V usage is TRBV27 and J usage is TRBJ2-5; 12 bases map to TRBD2. Germline V gene lookup returns CDR1 MNHEY and CDR2 SMNVEV (reference sequence). V lost 7 bases to trimming and J lost 5 bases; unmatched junction nucleotides: 11. The CDR3 runs 16 residues. CDR3 DNA sequence: TGTGCCAGCACCTCAGGGGCTAGCGGGAGGGGGGAGACCCAGTACTTC. It translates to CASTSGASGRGETQYF.

This clone was observed a single time. The chain recombines TRBV4-3 with TRBJ2-5; possible D gene TRBD1, 5 bases. The closer fit of TRBJ2-7 to the DNA end suggests the J call may be wrong. Germline CDR1 LGHNA, CDR2 YSLEER. This CDR3 spans 15 amino acids. CDR3 amino acids: CASSPSFGQGYEQYF. The CDR3 DNA follows: TGCGCCAGCAGCCCCAGCTTTGGTCAGGGCTACGAGCAGTACTTC.

CDR3: CASSLHGGGPNEQFF. CDR3 bases: TGTGCCAGCAGCTTACACGGGGGAGGGCCCAATGAGCAGTTCTTC. The J gene is TRBJ2-1, the V gene TRBV7-2; TRBD2 matches at 7 bases. Germline trimming cut 2 bases from V and 6 bases from J; bases unmatched to any gene: 7. Germline CDR1 reads SGHTA; CDR2 reads FQGNSA. This CDR3 has 15 residues.

V and J are TRBV19 and TRBJ2-2, with 8 nucleotides matching TRBD1. Germline values: CDR1 LNHDA, CDR2 SQIVND (reference sequence). The trim removed 3 bases at V and 5 bases at J, leaving 8 bases unmatched. CDR3 size: 16 residues. The CDR3, as DNA: TGTGCCAGTAGTATCGGTGGGACAGGTCAAACCGGGGAGCTGTTTTTT. This encodes CASSIGGTGQTGELFF.

V is TRBV19 and J is TRBJ1-1; D not resolved. The V gene lost 7 bases and the J gene lost 2 bases, with 14 bases spanning the gap. The CDR3 consists of 14 residues. The germline gives CDR1 LNHDA, CDR2 SQIVND (reference sequence). CDR3 in DNA: TGTGCCAGTACCTTGGGAGGCCACAACACTGAAGCTTTCTTT. Residues: CASTLGGHNTEAFF.

The chain recombines TRBV9 with TRBJ2-1; D remains ambiguous. The CDR3 contains 15 residues. In germline, CDR1 is SGDLS, CDR2 YYNGEE. The germline V and J ends were trimmed by 3 bases and 0 bases, with 10 bases remaining between them. The CDR3: CASSGPPNSYNEQFF. CDR3 nucleotides: TGTGCCAGCAGCGGTCCACCAAACTCCTACAATGAGCAGTTCTTC.